What follows are 11 T cell receptor beta chains derived from one specimen sequenced in a study of shared clonotypes between healthy human individuals. Repertoires were generated with immunoSEQ multiplex PCR, while TCRdb's copy carries only in-frame clones and drops some. The table records roughly 2 million clones, approximately 95% of them present only once. Sequenced material: naive CD4+ T cells sorted from blood. The subset: CD45RA+ positively selected. The receptors were gathered from a man between 18 and 35 years old in good health.

The gene calls are TRBV5-4 and TRBJ1-6; D is unclear. CDR1 is SGHNT and CDR2 is YYREEE in the germline V gene (reference sequence). V was clipped by 9 bases and J by 0 bases, with 13 bases between them. The CDR3 consists of 15 residues. The CDR3 is CATRPGSSYNSPLHF. In DNA, the CDR3 is TGTGCCACTCGACCGGGCAGCTCCTATAATTCACCCCTCCACTTT.

This chain links TRBV2 with TRBJ1-5, with 8 bases aligning to TRBD1. The germline V gene encodes CDR1 SNHLY and CDR2 FYNNEI. V lost 4 bases and J lost 4; bases outside the gene matches: 6. This CDR3 region has 15 residues. DNA for the CDR3: TGTGCCAGCAGTGTCAGACAGGGGACAAATCAGCCCCAGCATTTT. Residues: CASSVRQGTNQPQHF. Supplemented by reference TRBV2 and TRBJ1-5, the full variable domain reads EPEVTQTPSHQVTQMGQEVILRCVPISNHLYFYWYRQILGQKVEFLVSFYNNEISEKSEIFDDQFSVERPDGSNFTLKIRSTKLEDSAMYFCASSVRQGTNQPQHFGDGTRLSIL.

This chain connects TRBV2 to TRBJ1-6, with a possible D match to TRBD1 (6 bases). Trimming shortened V by 2 bases and J by 7 bases, and 9 bases separated the two germline ends. Germline CDR1 SNHLY, CDR2 FYNNEI. The CDR3 spans 14 residues. The chain's CDR3 is CASSEQGKNSPLHF. The CDR3 region has the DNA TGTGCCAGCAGTGAACAGGGGAAGAATTCACCCCTCCACTTT.

The chain is built from TRBV5-5 and TRBJ1-2; D unresolved. The CDR3 runs to 12 residues. Per germline, CDR1 SGHKS and CDR2 YYEKEE (reference sequence). V was shortened by 0 bases and J by 8 bases, with 8 bases between the two germline ends. CDR3 region: CASSLELSGYTF. The CDR3 region has the DNA TGTGCCAGCAGCTTGGAACTTTCAGGCTACACCTTC.

CDR3 nucleotide sequence: TGTGCCAGCAGTCCTTCCACCGGGGAGCTGTTTTTT. As protein: CASSPSTGELFF. This chain links TRBV25-1 with TRBJ2-2; D ambiguous. Deletions cut 5 bases from V and 4 bases from J, with 5 bases between. CDR3 length: 12 amino acids. Germline V gene data show CDR1 as MGHDK and CDR2 as SYGVNS.

The V and J genes are TRBV19 and TRBJ2-6, with unresolved D. The CDR3 is 13 residues long. CDR1 is LNHDA, CDR2 SQIVND, per germline (reference sequence). Trimming took off 4 bases at V and 4 bases at J, with 5 bases between the two ends. Here the CDR3 DNA reads TGTGCCAGTAGTAGCGGAGGGGCCAACGTCCTGACTTTC. Protein product: CASSSGGANVLTF.

V usage is TRBV7-9 and J usage is TRBJ2-5, with a tentative D call TRBD1 (5 bases). Germline V CDR1 and CDR2: SEHNR, FQNEAQ (reference sequence). The CDR3 runs 13 residues. Trimming cost V 5 bases and J 4 bases, with 11 bases left between them. The CDR3 protein is CASSLRVLETQYF. The CDR3 DNA is TGTGCCAGCAGCCTCAGGGTTCTAGAGACCCAGTACTTC.

This clone was counted only a few times. Other nucleotide sequences from this sample produce the same CDR3. The chain couples TRBV7-9 to TRBJ1-2; perhaps TRBD1 as D (6 bases). The CDR3 has 13 residues. Germline V lookup: CDR1 SEHNR, CDR2 FQNEAQ (reference sequence). V lost 3 bases, J lost 2 bases, and 7 bases lay in between. Here the CDR3 reads CASSFGQNYGYTF. The CDR3 coding sequence is TGTGCCAGCAGCTTTGGACAGAACTATGGCTACACCTTC.

The chain joins TRBV5-1 to TRBJ1-1; D is unclear. Trimming shortened V by 4 bases and J by 1 base, and 11 bases separated the two germline ends. There are 14 residues in the CDR3. The germline gives CDR1 SGHRS, CDR2 YFSETQ. The CDR3 loop is CASSALIGNTEAFF. The DNA of the CDR3 is TGCGCCAGCAGCGCCTTGATTGGGAACACTGAAGCTTTCTTT.

The chain combines TRBV6-5 with TRBJ2-7; 12 bases line up with TRBD2. There are 15 residues in the CDR3. From germline, CDR1 is MNHEY and CDR2 SVGAGI. Trimming cost V 6 bases and J 2 bases; bases outside gene matches: 5. The CDR3 protein is CASRPTSGGTYEQYF. The CDR3 nucleotides are TGTGCCAGCAGGCCGACTAGCGGGGGAACCTACGAGCAGTACTTC.

This clone is a singleton in its sample. The chain uses TRBV6-1 and TRBJ1-3; D gene uncertain. Germline CDR1 MNHNS, CDR2 SASEGT. Trimming shortened V by 7 bases and J by 2 bases, and 9 bases separated the two germline ends. The CDR3 is 13 residues long. CDR3 residues: CASTASPGNTIYF. CDR3 nucleotides: TGTGCCAGCACCGCTTCGCCTGGAAACACCATATATTTT.